Listed here are 19 T cell receptor beta chains from one sample, sequenced in a study of blood T cell repertoires in COVID-19. TCRdb keeps only in-frame clones here, not all; method: immunoSEQ multiplex PCR. The sample records more than 150,000 clones, around 87% being singletons. The source material was peripheral blood. The receptors derive from a woman between 35 and 50 years old with acute or convalescent COVID-19.

The V call is TRBV19, the J call TRBJ2-1, with 16 bases that match TRBD2. Trimming at V came to 5 bases and at J to 8 bases, leaving 12 bases not matched to a gene. Germline assignment: CDR1 LNHDA and CDR2 SQIVND (reference sequence). The CDR3 is made up of 18 amino acids. CDR3 DNA sequence: TGTGCCAGTAGTGCGGGACTAGCGGGAGGGATAACTAGGGATGAGCAGTTCTTC. This sequence encodes CASSAGLAGGITRDEQFF.

J is TRBJ2-7 and V is TRBV12-3 or TRBV12-4, with D unclear. V was clipped by 4 bases and J by 4 bases, with 5 bases between them. There are 11 residues in the CDR3. The DNA for the CDR3 is TGTGCCAGCAGTTCACAATACGAGCAGTACTTC. This gives the protein CASSSQYEQYF.

This chain uses TRBV12-5 with TRBJ2-7; TRBD2 might be the D (5 bases). Germline CDR1 and CDR2: LGHNT and FRNRAP. This CDR3 region has 17 residues. V was pared by 1 base and J by 0 bases, with 16 bases between. CDR3 sequence: CASGLAGRFGSSYEQYF. The CDR3 nucleotides read TGTGCTAGTGGTTTGGCCGGTCGATTTGGGAGCTCCTACGAGCAGTACTTC.

This chain connects TRBV4-1 to TRBJ1-2; no firm D call. This CDR3 contains 16 residues. The germline gives CDR1 MGHRA, CDR2 YSYEKL. The V and J ends lost 0 bases and 4 bases respectively, with 15 bases between them. CDR3 amino acids: CASSQDILAGSYGYTF. Written as DNA, the CDR3 is TGCGCCAGCAGCCAAGATATCTTGGCAGGTAGCTATGGCTACACCTTC.

The V gene is TRBV5-5, the J gene TRBJ2-2; 9 bases are shared with TRBD1. The germline V gene encodes CDR1 SGHKS and CDR2 YYEKEE (reference sequence). Unmatched junction bases numbered 6, after V lost 2 bases and J lost 7 bases. The CDR3 loop spans 15 amino acids. Here the CDR3 reads CASSLTGGTGGELFF. CDR3 in DNA: TGTGCCAGCAGCTTAACAGGGGGCACGGGCGGGGAGCTGTTTTTT.

This clone was recorded only once. The CDR3 is CAWEGQGYTEAFF. DNA of the CDR3: TGTGCCTGGGAAGGACAGGGCTACACTGAAGCTTTCTTT. This chain links TRBV30 with TRBJ1-1, with TRBD1 matching 8 bases. V gave up 5 bases and J gave up 3 bases; unmatched junction bases: 5. This CDR3 comprises 13 residues. The germline V gene encodes CDR1 GTSNPN and CDR2 SVGIG (reference sequence).

The gene calls are TRBV5-1 and TRBJ2-5; 7 nucleotides align to TRBD2. The V segment lost 6 bases and the J segment 1 base; nucleotides outside the gene matches: 6. There are 14 residues in the CDR3. CDR1 SGHRS and CDR2 YFSETQ come from the germline V gene. CDR3 amino acids: CASNQRGGQETQYF. In DNA form, the CDR3 reads TGCGCCAGCAACCAGCGCGGGGGCCAAGAGACCCAGTACTTC.

The V call is TRBV7-3, the J call TRBJ2-1; 12 nucleotides agree with TRBD2. J lost 10 bases, V lost 2 bases, and 6 bases had no gene match. CDR1 and CDR2 from the germline V gene are SGHTA and FQGTGA. This CDR3 contains 15 residues. The CDR3 DNA reads TGTGCCAGCAGCTTACTAGCGGGAGGGATGGGGGAGCAGTTCTTC. This codes for CASSLLAGGMGEQFF. Full variable domain (outside the CDR3, taken from reference TRBV7-3 and TRBJ2-1): GAGVSQTPSNKVTEKGKYVELRCDPISGHTALYWYRQSLGQGPEFLIYFQGTGAADDSGLPNDRFFAVRPEGSVSTLKIQRTERGDSAVYLCASSLLAGGMGEQFFGPGTRLTVL.

As concerns this clone: One junction end does not reproduce the germline sequence, and a read error may be involved. The V and J genes are TRBV6-5 and TRBJ2-3; maybe TRBD2 (6 bases). CDR3 length: 14 residues. The germline V gene has CDR1 MNHEY and CDR2 SVGAGI. The CDR3 here is CASSFREVTDTQYF. CDR3 coding DNA: TGTGCCAGTAGTTTCAGGGAGGTGACAGATACGCAGTATTTT.

V gene TRBV6-1 combines with J gene TRBJ1-5; maybe TRBD1 (6 bases). V lost 1 base, J lost 3 bases, and 10 bases lay in between. Germline assignment: CDR1 MNHNS and CDR2 SASEGT. The CDR3 is 15 amino acids. CDR3 amino acids: CASSEVRGNNQPQHF. The DNA for the CDR3 is TGTGCCAGCAGTGAAGTAAGGGGGAACAATCAGCCCCAGCATTTT.

The gene calls are TRBV5-6 and TRBJ1-2; weak D call: TRBD1 (5 bases). Trimming removed 5 bases at V and 6 bases at J, with 8 bases between. Per the germline V gene, CDR1 is SGHDT and CDR2 is YYEEEE. This CDR3 is 11 amino acids long. CDR3 in amino acids: CASSRGHGYTF. In nucleotides, the CDR3 is TGTGCCAGCAGTAGGGGTCATGGCTACACCTTC.

J is TRBJ2-1 and V is TRBV19, with TRBD2 matching 16 bases. Germline trimming cut 5 bases from V and 1 base from J; bases unmatched to any gene: 11. The CDR3 is 20 amino acids. Germline V CDR1 and CDR2: LNHDA, SQIVND (reference sequence). In DNA form, the CDR3 reads TGTGCCAGTAGTTTCCTACCGGGACTAGCGGGAGGGCCGTCCTACAATGAGCAGTTCTTC. This translates into CASSFLPGLAGGPSYNEQFF.

V is TRBV18 and J is TRBJ2-7; TRBD1 matches 8 bases. The CDR3 runs to 13 residues. Losses at the gene ends were 4 bases for V and 7 bases for J; bases not matched to a gene: 6. Germline values: CDR1 KGHSH, CDR2 LQKENI. CDR3 nucleotides: TGTGCCAGCTCACGGGAAACAGGGGGTGAGCAGTACTTC. Translation: CASSRETGGEQYF. The full variable domain, in which reference TRBV18 and TRBJ2-7 provide the parts outside the CDR3, is NAGVMQNPRHLVRRRGQEARLRCSPMKGHSHVYWYRQLPEEGLKFMVYLQKENIIDESGMPKERFSAEFPKEGPSILRIQQVVRGDSAAYFCASSRETGGEQYFGPGTRLTVT.

CDR3: CASSHPDSLLAGGPNEQFF. The CDR3 DNA reads as TGTGCCAGCAGCCACCCCGACAGCTTACTAGCGGGAGGGCCGAATGAGCAGTTCTTC. The chain joins TRBV4-2 to TRBJ2-1; 13 nucleotides agree with TRBD2. The CDR3 has 19 residues. Germline V gives CDR1 LGHNA, CDR2 YNFKEQ. With 3 bases clipped from V and 7 bases from J, the junction kept 15 bases outside the gene matches.

The chain has TRBV6-5 and TRBJ2-2; tentatively, D is TRBD2 (6 bases). The germline V gene encodes CDR1 MNHEY and CDR2 SVGAGI. The CDR3 contains 15 residues. The ends were cut back, 2 bases at V and 2 bases at J, with 9 bases in the middle. The CDR3 nucleotides read TGTGCCAGCAGTTACGGGACTTTTAACACCGGGGAGCTGTTTTTT. Amino acid sequence: CASSYGTFNTGELFF.

The V gene is TRBV12-3 or TRBV12-4, the J gene TRBJ2-1; TRBD1 agrees at 8 bases. The CDR3 contains 13 residues. Trimming cost V 8 bases and J 6 bases; bases outside gene matches: 6. The CDR3 sequence is CASGQGSGNEQFF. The CDR3 nucleotides are TGTGCCAGCGGACAGGGTTCTGGCAATGAGCAGTTCTTC.

The rearrangement links TRBV10-3 to TRBJ2-5; 10 bases line up with TRBD1. The CDR3 extends over 13 amino acids. Germline-derived CDR1 and CDR2 are ENHRY and SYGVKD. V shed 7 bases and J 4 bases; nucleotides not matched to a gene: 3. The chain's CDR3 is CAIKGDRGETQYF. For the CDR3, the DNA is TGTGCCATCAAGGGGGACAGGGGAGAGACCCAGTACTTC.

This chain links TRBV15 with TRBJ2-4; 7 bases align to TRBD2. This CDR3 has 14 amino acids. V lost 3 bases to trimming and J lost 7 bases; unmatched junction nucleotides: 6. Germline values: CDR1 LNHNV, CDR2 YYDKDF (reference sequence). The CDR3 region is CATSRRTSFNIQYF. In DNA, the CDR3 is TGTGCCACCAGCAGGAGGACTAGTTTTAACATTCAGTACTTC.

The rearrangement joins TRBV16 to TRBJ2-7; possibly TRBD2 for D (5 bases). The germline gives CDR1 KGHSY, CDR2 FQNENV. The CDR3 spans 12 residues. V was cut by 5 bases and J by 3 bases, with 8 bases left in between. CDR3 coding DNA: TGTGCCAGCAGCGGCGGGTTCTACGAGCAGTACTTC. Its protein is CASSGGFYEQYF.